The 4 T cell receptor beta chains presented below share a single source sample, sequenced in a study of cytomegalovirus exposure and HLA in healthy donors. In the PCR, 60 Vbeta and 13 Jbeta primers were used. Measured with immunoSEQ multiplex PCR; TCRdb has only the in-frame clones, and not every one. The sample contains approximately 100,000 clones, roughly two thirds of which appear only once. Material: PBMCs. These receptors all come from a man in his forties in good health and CMV-seronegative.

The chain uses TRBV6-1 and TRBJ2-7; tentatively, D is TRBD2 (7 bases). This CDR3 has 13 amino acids. The ends were cut back, 3 bases at V and 4 bases at J, with 10 bases in the middle. CDR1 MNHNS and CDR2 SASEGT come from the germline V gene. The DNA for the CDR3 is TGTGCCAGCAGTGACGGGGGGCTGTACGAGCAGTACTTC. This translates into CASSDGGLYEQYF.

The V call is TRBV11-2, the J call TRBJ2-7; 8 bases match TRBD1. The trim removed 3 bases at V and 6 bases at J, leaving 7 bases unmatched. There are 14 residues in the CDR3. Germline-derived CDR1 and CDR2 are SGHAT and FQNNGV. The CDR3 here is CASSFPDRAPEQYF. In DNA form, the CDR3 reads TGTGCCAGCAGCTTCCCGGACAGGGCTCCCGAGCAGTACTTC.

This clone was counted between two and nine times. The chain carries TRBV7-2 and TRBJ2-3; 10 nucleotides agree with TRBD1. Germline values: CDR1 SGHTA, CDR2 FQGNSA. There are 13 residues in the CDR3. V was pared by 8 bases and J by 7 bases, with 6 bases of the junction left unmatched. In nucleotides, the CDR3 is TGTGCCAGCCGAGGGACAGGGGAGAATACGCAGTATTTT. Translated, it gives CASRGTGENTQYF.

The chain combines TRBV5-4 with TRBJ2-7, with 9 bases matching TRBD2. The V gene end was trimmed by 4 bases and the J gene end by 9 bases; junction bases not matched to a gene: 8. This CDR3 region has 13 residues. Germline CDR1 and CDR2: SGHNT and YYREEE (reference sequence). CDR3 residues: CASSRGGVGGQYF. The DNA of the CDR3 is TGTGCCAGCAGCCGCGGGGGGGTCGGTGGGCAGTACTTC.